This T cell receptor (beta chain) was sequenced during a study of OX40 agonist ivuxolimab in advanced cancers. Study as a whole: Patients were dosed intravenously with ivuxolimab at 0.01 to 10 mg/kg every 2 weeks. Of mixed ages from about 20 to 90 and averaging roughly 66 years, the group was around 78% male. Patients assigned to dose escalation were diagnosed with hepatocellular carcinoma, melanoma, renal cell or head and neck cancer.

This clone was seen a single time. The antigen remains unidentified. Only in-frame clones appear in the TCRdb table, and some are missing; sequencing was by immunoSEQ multiplex PCR. The data contain 80,000 to 100,000 clones, approximately 91% of them seen just once; the ten biggest clones take up 0.82%. CDR1 and CDR2 from the germline V gene are SQVTM and ANQGSEA. V shed 6 bases and J shed 0 bases, with 14 bases lying between them. The CDR3 covers 14 residues. Whole-study results and caveats: Some nonresponders likewise displayed low normalized T-cell clonal expansion.

The material was CD4+ or CD8+ T cells sorted from blood, obtained in a trial of the OX40 agonist ivuxolimab. The rearrangement uses TRBV29-1 and TRBJ1-2; D is undetermined. The sequence was obtained from an adult with an advanced solid tumor such as melanoma, head and neck, liver or kidney cancer. The CDR3 protein is CSVGAPEPNYGYTF. The CDR3 DNA reads as TGCAGCGTCGGAGCGCCGGAGCCTAACTATGGCTACACCTTC.